This record concerns one TCR beta chain sequence. Its cognate antigen is unknown. CDR3 length equals 14 residues. The germline V gene has CDR1 SGHAT and CDR2 FQNNGV. With V trimmed by 4 bases and J by 8 bases, 7 bases remained unmatched. This sample is part of a study of cytomegalovirus exposure and HLA in healthy donors. Overall study: An earlier analysis found some 100 million unique TCR beta sequences from about 190 million T cells. Overall study results and limits: It was shown in a later analysis that HLA-associated TCR beta chains were more clonally expanded than other, equally common chains.

Both 60 Vbeta primers and 13 Jbeta primers went into the PCR. Produced via immunoSEQ multiplex PCR; TCRdb's table is partial and in-frame only. The sample yields around 130,000 clones, approximately 80% seen once. Sequenced: PBMCs. V is TRBV11-2 and J is TRBJ2-1; 8 positions agree with TRBD1. The TCR was taken from a man aged 18-30 years in good health and CMV-seronegative. CDR3 amino acids: CASSSSETGDEQFF. The CDR3 nucleotides are TGTGCCAGCAGCTCGAGCGAGACAGGGGATGAGCAGTTCTTC.